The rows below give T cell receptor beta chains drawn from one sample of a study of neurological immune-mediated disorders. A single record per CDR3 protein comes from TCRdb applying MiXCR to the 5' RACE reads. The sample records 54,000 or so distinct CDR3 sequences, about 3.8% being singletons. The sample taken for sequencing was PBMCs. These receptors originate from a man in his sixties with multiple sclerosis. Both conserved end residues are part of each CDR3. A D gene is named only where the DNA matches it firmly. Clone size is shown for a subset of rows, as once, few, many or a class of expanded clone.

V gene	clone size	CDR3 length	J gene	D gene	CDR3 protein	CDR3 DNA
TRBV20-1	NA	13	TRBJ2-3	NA	CSATSGNTDTQYF	TGCAGTGCAACGTCAGGAAACACAGATACGCAGTATTTT
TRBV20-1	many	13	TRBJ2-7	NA	CSAKGPSSYEQYF	TGCAGTGCCAAGGGACCCAGCTCCTACGAGCAGTACTTC
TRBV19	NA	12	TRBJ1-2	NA	CDSSSASYGYTF	TGTGACAGTAGTTCGGCCAGCTATGGCTACACCTTC
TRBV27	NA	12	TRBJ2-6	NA	CASGPGANVLTF	TGTGCCAGCGGCCCTGGGGCCAACGTCCTGACTTTC
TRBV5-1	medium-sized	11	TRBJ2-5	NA	CASSFQETQYF	TGTGCCAGCAGTTTCCAAGAGACCCAGTACTTC
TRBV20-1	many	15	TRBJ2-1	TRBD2	CSASWTSGGADEQFF	TGCAGTGCTTCTTGGACTAGCGGGGGGGCCGATGAGCAGTTCTTC
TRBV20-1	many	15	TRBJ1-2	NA	CSARDLLYGPYGYTF	TGCAGTGCTAGAGATCTCTTATACGGACCGTACGGCTACACCTTC
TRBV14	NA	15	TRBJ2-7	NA	CASSQEWGAAYEQYF	TGTGCCAGCAGCCAAGAATGGGGGGCGGCCTACGAGCAGTACTTC
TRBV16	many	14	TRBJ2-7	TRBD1	CASSHRDSVYEQYF	TGTGCCAGCAGTCATCGGGACAGTGTTTACGAGCAGTACTTC
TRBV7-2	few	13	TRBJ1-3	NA	CASSYEIRDTIYF	TGTGCCAGCAGCTACGAGATTCGAGACACCATATATTTT
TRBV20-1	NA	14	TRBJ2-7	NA	CSARSHREPYEQYF	TGCAGTGCTAGATCTCACAGGGAACCCTACGAGCAGTACTTC
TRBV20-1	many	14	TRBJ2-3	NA	CSARTGIGTDTQYF	TGCAGTGCTAGAACAGGGATTGGCACAGATACGCAGTATTTT
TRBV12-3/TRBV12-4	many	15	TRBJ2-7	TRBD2	CASSFPGGVSYEQYF	TGTGCCAGCAGTTTCCCTGGGGGGGTATCCTACGAGCAGTACTTC
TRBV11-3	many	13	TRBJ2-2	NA	CASSSGYTGELFF	TGTGCCAGCAGCTCCGGGTACACCGGGGAGCTGTTTTTT
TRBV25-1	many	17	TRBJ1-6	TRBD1	CASRGDRGRFGNSPLHF	TGTGCCAGCCGCGGGGACAGGGGGCGATTCGGTAATTCACCCCTCCACTTT
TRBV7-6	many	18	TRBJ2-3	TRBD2	CASSSGLAGGASTDTQYF	TGTGCCAGCAGCTCTGGACTAGCGGGGGGTGCTAGCACAGATACGCAGTATTTT
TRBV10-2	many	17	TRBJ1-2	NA	CASSEGWGGAGEYGYTF	TGCGCCAGCAGTGAAGGATGGGGGGGCGCAGGGGAATATGGCTACACCTTC